The 27 T cell receptor beta chains given below trace back to one sample, sequenced in a study of identical twins. MiXCR, run by TCRdb on the 5' RACE reads, gives a single entry per CDR3 protein. The sample contains roughly 540,000 distinct CDR3 sequences, about 20% of which appear only once. A further study also used this sample, focusing on T cells expressing NK-cell markers.

Sequencing was carried out using CD4+ T cells sorted from blood. The receptor source for this set is a woman aged 18-35 years in good health.

The chain employs TRBV20-1 and TRBJ1-6; a possible D gene is TRBD1 (6 bases). Germline CDR1 is DFQATT and CDR2 is SNEGSKA (reference sequence). With 1 base removed from V and 8 bases from J, the gap between germline ends came to 15 bases. This CDR3 has 15 residues. The CDR3 protein is CSARVTGKIDSPLHF. DNA for the CDR3: TGCAGTGCTAGAGTCACAGGGAAAATCGATTCACCCCTCCACTTT.

This chain connects TRBV28 to TRBJ1-5; D gene uncertain. Trimming pared 6 bases from V and 2 bases from J, leaving 20 bases between. This CDR3 region has 17 residues. Germline V gene sequence: CDR1 MDHEN, CDR2 SYDVKM. The CDR3 coding sequence is TGTGCCAGCAGGATGGGTTTTAGACGGGCCCGCAATCAGCCCCAGCATTTT. The encoded protein is CASRMGFRRARNQPQHF.

The rearrangement uses TRBV7-9 and TRBJ1-2; D gene unclear. The CDR3 spans 13 residues. Germline values: CDR1 SEHNR, CDR2 FQNEAQ (reference sequence). V gave up 5 bases and J gave up 4 bases, with 11 bases separating them. The DNA of the CDR3 is TGTGCCAGCAGCCTTGACGCGAGCTATGGCTACACCTTC. Its protein product is CASSLDASYGYTF. Using reference TRBV7-9 and TRBJ1-2 for the parts outside the CDR3, the full variable domain is DTGVSQNPRHKITKRGQNVTFRCDPISEHNRLYWYRQTLGQGPEFLTYFQNEAQLEKSRLLSDRFSAERPKGSFSTLEIQRTEQGDSAMYLCASSLDASYGYTFGSGTRLTVV.

This clonotype has only a few counts. The chain couples TRBV20-1 to TRBJ2-7; TRBD2 matches 7 bases. The V gene's germline CDR1 is DFQATT and CDR2 SNEGSKA (reference sequence). The V and J ends lost 6 bases and 3 bases, in that order; junction bases with no gene match: 20. This CDR3 comprises 17 residues. The CDR3 protein is CSAPVFRLARGYYEQYF. As DNA, the CDR3 is TGCAGTGCCCCGGTATTTAGACTAGCCCGTGGGTACTACGAGCAGTACTTC.

The chain uses TRBV18 and TRBJ2-1, with D possibly matching TRBD1 (5 bases). There are 14 residues in the CDR3. Per germline, CDR1 KGHSH and CDR2 LQKENI. With 2 bases removed from V and 5 bases from J, the gap between germline ends came to 10 bases. The CDR3 region is CASSPAGPHNEQFF. The DNA of the CDR3 is TGTGCCAGCTCACCAGCAGGGCCTCACAATGAGCAGTTCTTC.

The rearrangement links TRBV28 to TRBJ2-6, with TRBD1 matching over 9 bases. J lost 1 base, V lost 4 bases, and 5 bases had no gene match. The germline V gene encodes CDR1 MDHEN and CDR2 SYDVKM. This CDR3 spans 17 amino acids. DNA for the CDR3: TGTGCCAGCAGTTCGACAGGGGGTGATTCTGGGGCCAACGTCCTGACTTTC. Protein: CASSSTGGDSGANVLTF.

This sequence joins TRBV9 and TRBJ2-7; TRBD2 matches at 10 bases. The V and J ends lost 3 bases and 4 bases, in that order; junction bases with no gene match: 10. CDR3 length: 16 residues. Germline V gives CDR1 SGDLS, CDR2 YYNGEE. In DNA form, the CDR3 reads TGTGCCAGCAGCGCGGGGATAGCGGGGGGCGCGTACGAGCAGTACTTC. Translating it yields CASSAGIAGGAYEQYF.

This clonotype was observed a few times. The chain is built from TRBV20-1 and TRBJ2-7, with 9 positions matching TRBD2. Trimming at V came to 0 bases and at J to 4 bases, leaving 7 bases not matched to a gene. The CDR3 is made up of 15 amino acids. CDR1 DFQATT and CDR2 SNEGSKA come from the germline V gene (reference sequence). Written as DNA, the CDR3 is TGCAGTGCTAGAGACTTAGCGGGAGTGGCGTACGAGCAGTACTTC. Translation: CSARDLAGVAYEQYF.

The V and J genes are TRBV20-1 and TRBJ2-1; D call uncertain. This CDR3 spans 13 amino acids. CDR1 is DFQATT and CDR2 is SNEGSKA in the germline V gene (reference sequence). V was clipped by 6 bases and J by 1 base, with 10 bases between them. The CDR3 nucleotides read TGCAGTGCAGAGACGGAATCCTACAATGAGCAGTTCTTC. Translating it yields CSAETESYNEQFF.

This clonotype came up a few times. This chain joins TRBV12-3 or TRBV12-4 and TRBJ2-5; D possibly corresponds to TRBD2 (6 bases). The V end lost 6 bases, the J end lost 5 bases, and 13 bases lay between the germline ends. The CDR3 consists of 13 residues. CDR3 in amino acids: CASSATSWETQYF. CDR3 sequence (DNA): TGTGCCAGCAGCGCGACTAGTTGGGAGACCCAGTACTTC.

The sample holds a few counts of this clonotype. This CDR3 reads CASSDGRDSLGSPLHF. As DNA, the CDR3 is TGTGCCAGCAGCGACGGCCGGGACAGCCTTGGGTCACCCCTCCACTTT. This chain joins TRBV5-4 and TRBJ1-6; 7 bases align to TRBD1. J gave up 10 bases and V 4 bases, and 14 bases lay outside the gene matches. CDR1 and CDR2 from the germline V gene are SGHNT and YYREEE (reference sequence). The CDR3 runs 16 residues.

This chain links TRBV27 with TRBJ1-1; D not certain. Looked up from germline, CDR1 is MNHEY and CDR2 is SMNVEV (reference sequence). The CDR3 is 8 amino acids. Trimming removed 6 bases from V and 10 bases from J, with 3 bases in between. CDR3 amino acids: CASRTAFF. The CDR3 DNA sequence: TGTGCCAGCAGGACAGCTTTCTTT.

This clonotype has at least ten counts. The chain couples TRBV5-4 to TRBJ1-2; D perhaps matches TRBD1 (5 bases). The V gene lost 1 base and the J gene lost 4 bases, with 5 bases spanning the gap. The germline V gene encodes CDR1 SGHNT and CDR2 YYREEE (reference sequence). This CDR3 is built from 12 residues. This chain's CDR3 is CASSLRGYGYTF. The CDR3 DNA sequence: TGTGCCAGCAGCTTGAGGGGCTATGGCTACACCTTC. The full variable domain, with the rest looked up from reference TRBV5-4 and TRBJ1-2, is ETGVTQSPTHLIKTRGQQVTLRCSSQSGHNTVSWYQQALGQGPQFIFQYYREEENGRGNFPPRFSGLQFPNYSSELNVNALELDDSALYLCASSLRGYGYTFGSGTRLTVV.

CDR3 DNA sequence: TGTGCCACCAGCAGAGATCGGCAGTTAGGGGCAGATACGCAGTATTTT. It translates to CATSRDRQLGADTQYF. The V gene is TRBV15, the J gene TRBJ2-3; D is possibly TRBD1 (5 bases). The V gene lost 0 bases and the J gene lost 4 bases, with 14 bases spanning the gap. The CDR3 runs 16 residues. CDR1 is LNHNV, CDR2 YYDKDF, per germline (reference sequence).

This clonotype was seen a handful of times. The chain recombines TRBV3-1 with TRBJ1-6; D is possibly TRBD1 (5 bases). CDR3 length: 16 residues. Germline V gene sequence: CDR1 LGHDT, CDR2 YNNKEL (reference sequence). V lost 1 base and J lost 7, with 14 bases in between. The CDR3 loop is CASSQGLGHSNSPLHF. CDR3 coding DNA: TGTGCCAGCAGCCAAGGGCTCGGACACTCGAATTCACCCCTCCACTTT.

This clonotype showed up just a few times. The rearrangement uses TRBV6-5 and TRBJ2-5, with D possibly TRBD1 on 6 matching bases. CDR3 length: 15 amino acids. Between the trimmed V and J ends, which lost 2 bases and 3 bases, there was a span of 13 bases. Germline V lookup: CDR1 MNHEY, CDR2 SVGAGI. CDR3 coding DNA: TGTGCCAGCAGTTACCCCAATAAGGGGGAAGAGACCCAGTACTTC. Translation: CASSYPNKGEETQYF.

The CDR3 reads CASSPYRTGTGGGSQETQYF. CDR3 nucleotides: TGTGCCAGCAGCCCCTATCGAACCGGGACAGGGGGGGGATCCCAAGAGACCCAGTACTTC. J is TRBJ2-5 and V is TRBV11-1; 11 bases are shared with TRBD1. From germline, CDR1 is SGHAT and CDR2 FQDESV (reference sequence). V lost 5 bases, J lost 1 base, and 18 bases stayed unmatched. The CDR3 consists of 20 residues.

This clonotype was picked up a small number of times. The CDR3 here is CSALSTSGGTDTQYF. The CDR3, as DNA: TGCAGTGCTTTATCGACTAGCGGGGGCACAGATACGCAGTATTTT. The chain links TRBV20-1 to TRBJ2-3, with 11 bases aligning to TRBD2. The trim removed 5 bases at V and 1 base at J, leaving 5 bases unmatched. This CDR3 has 15 amino acids. Germline V gives CDR1 DFQATT, CDR2 SNEGSKA (reference sequence).

This clonotype was seen only a few times. The V call is TRBV12-3 or TRBV12-4, the J call TRBJ2-7, with 12 bases matching TRBD2. CDR3 length equals 16 residues. With 1 base clipped from V and 4 bases from J, the junction kept 5 bases outside the gene matches. CDR3 DNA: TGTGCCAGCAGTTTAGGACGGACTAGCGGGACTTACGAGCAGTACTTC. This translates into CASSLGRTSGTYEQYF.

CDR3 region: CASSQSRGAQQFF. The CDR3 nucleotides are TGTGCCAGCAGCCAATCGCGCGGGGCCCAACAGTTCTTC. The V and J genes are TRBV3-1 and TRBJ2-1, with D possibly matching TRBD2 (6 bases). Germline CDR1 and CDR2: LGHDT and YNNKEL (reference sequence). V shed 2 bases and J shed 13 bases, with 15 bases lying between them. The CDR3 covers 13 residues.

The rearrangement uses TRBV10-3 and TRBJ1-1; the match to TRBD1 covers 8 bases. This CDR3 contains 14 residues. V was clipped by 3 bases and J by 8 bases; unmatched bases: 8. Germline-derived CDR1 and CDR2 are ENHRY and SYGVKD. The CDR3 region is CAISDTLGQEEAFF. For the CDR3, the DNA is TGTGCCATCAGTGACACCTTGGGACAGGAGGAAGCTTTCTTT.

This rearrangement joins TRBV11-2 to TRBJ1-2, with no clear D. The CDR3 consists of 13 residues. CDR1 and CDR2 from the germline V gene are SGHAT and FQNNGV. Trimming removed 4 bases from V and 4 bases from J, with 10 bases in between. The CDR3 sequence: CASSSAVPYGYTF. The CDR3 DNA sequence: TGTGCCAGCAGCTCAGCAGTCCCCTATGGCTACACCTTC.

V is TRBV29-1 and J is TRBJ2-5, with 10 bases identical to TRBD1. Germline V lookup: CDR1 SQVTM, CDR2 ANQGSEA. This CDR3 is built from 13 residues. Losses at the gene ends were 6 bases for V and 7 bases for J; bases not matched to a gene: 8. CDR3 residues: CSVDKWDRGTQYF. The CDR3 DNA reads as TGCAGCGTAGACAAATGGGACAGGGGGACCCAGTACTTC.

The table lists this clonotype with a few counts. The rearrangement uses TRBV25-1 and TRBJ2-5; TRBD2 matches at 10 bases. V lost 3 bases to trimming and J lost 4 bases; unmatched junction nucleotides: 11. The CDR3 extends over 17 amino acids. Germline CDR1 MGHDK, CDR2 SYGVNS. Here the CDR3 reads CASSDPRSGRAPETQYF. The CDR3 nucleotides read TGTGCCAGCAGTGATCCTCGAAGCGGGAGGGCCCCAGAGACCCAGTACTTC.

The table lists this clonotype with a count of one. V gene TRBV18 combines with J gene TRBJ2-1, with D perhaps matching TRBD2 (6 bases). The germline V gene has CDR1 KGHSH and CDR2 LQKENI. The CDR3 has 17 amino acids. Deletions cut 3 bases from V and 2 bases from J, with 17 bases between. CDR3 DNA sequence: TGTGCCAGCTCACCCCGTCTTGGGGGACTGACCTACAATGAGCAGTTCTTC. Translation gives CASSPRLGGLTYNEQFF.

This clonotype has ten or more counts. The chain is built from TRBV12-3 or TRBV12-4 and TRBJ2-7, with D hard to call. Trimming stripped 5 bases from V and 2 bases from J, with 10 bases between. The CDR3 consists of 13 residues. The chain's CDR3 is CASSPTNTYEQYF. Here the CDR3 DNA reads TGTGCCAGCAGTCCAACGAATACCTACGAGCAGTACTTC.

The V gene is TRBV19, the J gene TRBJ2-5, with 8 bases matching TRBD1. The CDR3 covers 16 residues. V gave up 4 bases and J gave up 0 bases; unmatched junction bases: 7. Germline loops: CDR1 LNHDA, CDR2 SQIVND (reference sequence). The DNA of the CDR3 is TGTGCCAGTAGTACCCGGACAGGGACCTACCAAGAGACCCAGTACTTC. It is translated as CASSTRTGTYQETQYF.